The 22 T cell receptor beta chains listed next were all sequenced from one sample in a study of early T cells in non-severe SARS-CoV-2 infection. TCRdb redid the calling of the 5' RACE reads with MiXCR, one entry per CDR3 protein. The sample shows roughly 92,000 distinct CDR3 sequences, about an eighth of them seen only once. The sample in question was whole blood, obtained at baseline. These receptors all come from an adult who was a healthcare worker with PCR-confirmed SARS-CoV-2 infection or an uninfected control (not recorded which).

This clonotype was observed many times. The chain carries TRBV6-5 and TRBJ1-3; 9 nucleotides line up with TRBD1. Germline CDR1 reads MNHEY; CDR2 reads SVGAGI. This CDR3 has 17 residues. Trimming at V came to 5 bases and at J to 2 bases, leaving 10 bases not matched to a gene. The CDR3 sequence is CASSGPGQGVPGNTIYF. CDR3 nucleotide sequence: TGTGCCAGCAGTGGCCCGGGACAGGGAGTTCCTGGAAACACCATATATTTT.

There are many counts of this clonotype. This chain connects TRBV9 to TRBJ1-1, with D tentatively TRBD1 (6 bases). This CDR3 has 14 amino acids. CDR1 SGDLS and CDR2 YYNGEE come from the germline V gene. V was trimmed by 0 bases and J by 5 bases, leaving 11 bases between them. Here the CDR3 reads CASSVAGAGTEAFF. The DNA for the CDR3 is TGTGCCAGCAGCGTAGCGGGGGCTGGGACTGAAGCTTTCTTT.

This clonotype was seen ten or more times. This rearrangement joins TRBV29-1 to TRBJ2-5; the D is unclear. This CDR3 has 14 residues. V was cut by 6 bases and J by 0 bases, with 14 bases left in between. CDR1 is SQVTM, CDR2 ANQGSEA, per germline. The CDR3 sequence: CSVLFRGYQETQYF. CDR3 in DNA: TGCAGCGTCCTCTTCAGAGGCTACCAAGAGACCCAGTACTTC.

This clonotype was seen many times. The V gene is TRBV27, the J gene TRBJ1-6, with D perhaps TRBD1 (6 bases). Germline lookup yields CDR1 MNHEY and CDR2 SMNVEV (reference sequence). Trimming left V 10 bases short and J 5 bases short, with 12 bases between. The CDR3 extends over 13 amino acids. CDR3: CATRTANNSPLHF. CDR3 bases: TGTGCCACCAGGACAGCGAATAATTCACCCCTCCACTTT.

The genes are TRBV12-3 or TRBV12-4 and TRBJ2-5, with a possible D match to TRBD2 (6 bases). This CDR3 is built from 14 residues. The V end was cut by 7 bases, the J end by 2 bases, with 14 bases between. This CDR3 reads CASTALASQETQYF. CDR3 nucleotides: TGTGCCAGCACCGCCCTAGCGTCACAAGAGACCCAGTACTTC.

This clonotype was counted a few times. The rearrangement links TRBV27 to TRBJ1-1; 9 nucleotides align to TRBD1. V shed 6 bases, J shed 5 bases, and the junction held 10 bases outside the gene matches. Germline values: CDR1 MNHEY, CDR2 SMNVEV (reference sequence). The CDR3 consists of 15 residues. This chain's CDR3 is CASSLVGTGLTEAFF. CDR3 sequence (DNA): TGTGCCAGCAGCCTTGTGGGGACAGGGCTTACTGAAGCTTTCTTT.

This clonotype has more than one count but fewer than ten. The V call is TRBV10-2, the J call TRBJ2-2; D call uncertain. The germline CDR1 and CDR2 sequences are WSHSY and SAAADI. This CDR3 is built from 13 residues. V lost 5 bases to trimming and J lost 7 bases, with 11 bases between them. CDR3: CASSILTDGELFF. CDR3 DNA: TGCGCCAGCAGTATTCTCACCGACGGGGAGCTGTTTTTT.

The chain uses TRBV5-1 and TRBJ2-7; 8 nucleotides match TRBD1. Germline V CDR1 and CDR2: SGHRS, YFSETQ. This CDR3 has 13 residues. V shed 4 bases, J shed 6 bases, and the junction held 6 bases outside the gene matches. The CDR3: CASSNDRGLEQYF. The CDR3, as DNA: TGCGCCAGCAGCAACGACAGGGGCCTCGAGCAGTACTTC.

This clonotype was seen a few times. The chain employs TRBV6-6 and TRBJ2-1; D is ambiguous. Trimming left V 6 bases short and J 5 bases short, with 8 bases between. This CDR3 comprises 12 residues. Germline CDR1 is MNHNY and CDR2 is SVGAGI (reference sequence). The CDR3 region is CASRTEDNEQFF. DNA of the CDR3: TGTGCCAGCAGAACCGAAGACAATGAGCAGTTCTTC.

This clonotype was detected ten times or more. The J gene is TRBJ2-7, the V gene TRBV25-1, with D maybe TRBD2 (5 bases). Germline lookup yields CDR1 MGHDK and CDR2 SYGVNS. The CDR3 is made up of 16 amino acids. The V and J ends lost 4 bases and 2 bases respectively, with 18 bases between them. The CDR3 DNA reads as TGTGCCAGCAGTGCCCCGGGTACGGGGATAGCCTACGAGCAGTACTTC. Amino acid sequence: CASSAPGTGIAYEQYF.

CDR3: CASTVTGLADYNEQFF. The CDR3 DNA sequence: TGTGCCAGCACCGTGACAGGACTAGCGGACTACAATGAGCAGTTCTTC. This sequence joins TRBV6-2 or TRBV6-3 and TRBJ2-1, with TRBD2 identical over 10 bases. CDR3 length: 16 residues. The germline V gene encodes CDR1 MNHEY and CDR2 SVGEGT. V was clipped by 7 bases and J by 3 bases; unmatched bases: 9.

This rearrangement joins TRBV27 to TRBJ2-1; 9 nucleotides agree with TRBD2. The CDR3 length is 15 residues. V lost 2 bases and J lost 5; bases outside the gene matches: 4. Germline CDR1 is MNHEY and CDR2 is SMNVEV (reference sequence). The CDR3 is CASSLRGRGDNEQFF. The CDR3 bases are TGTGCCAGCAGTTTACGCGGGAGGGGGGACAATGAGCAGTTCTTC.

This clonotype was picked up one time. A much larger clone lies a single base off, so this may be a read error. In DNA form, the CDR3 reads TGTGCCAGCAGCTTAGGGCCTCGGCCGTTGGCGGACACCATATATTTT. It is translated as CASSLGPRPLADTIYF. The chain employs TRBV7-9 and TRBJ1-3, with unresolved D. Looked up from germline, CDR1 is SEHNR and CDR2 is FQNEAQ (reference sequence). V lost 1 base to trimming and J lost 8 bases, with 18 bases between them. The CDR3 runs to 16 residues. The full variable domain, its missing parts supplied by reference TRBV7-9 and TRBJ1-3, is DTGVSQNPRHKITKRGQNVTFRCDPISEHNRLYWYRQTLGQGPEFLTYFQNEAQLEKSRLLSDRFSAERPKGSFSTLEIQRTEQGDSAMYLCASSLGPRPLADTIYFGEGSWLTVV.

This clonotype was seen a few times. The J gene is TRBJ2-3, the V gene TRBV27; maybe TRBD2 (6 bases). V dropped 7 bases and J dropped 8 bases, with 19 bases sitting between them. This CDR3 region has 14 residues. Germline V gene lookup returns CDR1 MNHEY and CDR2 SMNVEV (reference sequence). CDR3 DNA sequence: TGTGCCAGCACCCGGGACTCAAGACCGGGTACGCAGTATTTT. Amino acid sequence: CASTRDSRPGTQYF.

The genes are TRBV29-1 and TRBJ2-3; perhaps TRBD2 as D (5 bases). V lost 7 bases and J 2 bases, leaving 10 bases between the germline ends. The CDR3 contains 12 residues. Germline values: CDR1 SQVTM, CDR2 ANQGSEA. CDR3 coding DNA: TGCAGCGCCCAGACTACCACAGATACGCAGTATTTT. Its translation is CSAQTTTDTQYF.

By proportion, this clonotype is medium-sized. CDR3 amino acids: CASSPSVGREQYF. The CDR3 coding sequence is TGTGCCAGCAGCCCCTCGGTAGGGCGCGAGCAGTACTTC. This rearrangement joins TRBV28 to TRBJ2-7, with no clear D. The V gene's germline CDR1 is MDHEN and CDR2 SYDVKM. The CDR3 is made up of 13 amino acids. Trimming stripped 6 bases from V and 6 bases from J, with 15 bases between.

The table lists this clonotype with a few counts. The chain has TRBV7-6 and TRBJ2-5; 16 nucleotides align to TRBD2. This CDR3 region has 18 residues. After removal of 5 bases from V and 2 bases from J, the junction contained 8 bases not matched to a gene. Per the germline V gene, CDR1 is SGHVS and CDR2 is FNYEAQ. CDR3 loop: CASSPGGTSGRGQETQYF. The CDR3, as DNA: TGTGCCAGCAGCCCAGGAGGGACTAGCGGGAGGGGGCAAGAGACCCAGTACTTC.

This clonotype was seen a few times. As DNA, the CDR3 is TGTGCCACCAGTGATCCAGGGAATATTCAGCCCCAGCATTTT. It specifies CATSDPGNIQPQHF. V and J are TRBV24-1 and TRBJ1-5; D is perhaps TRBD1 (5 bases). Looked up from germline, CDR1 is KGHDR and CDR2 is SFDVKD. V dropped 3 bases and J dropped 6 bases, with 11 bases sitting between them. The CDR3 contains 14 residues.

This clonotype was detected many times. The chain combines TRBV6-6 with TRBJ2-1; possibly TRBD1 for D (6 bases). Trimming left V 2 bases short and J 4 bases short, with 12 bases between. The CDR3 covers 15 residues. Germline V gives CDR1 MNHNY, CDR2 SVGAGI (reference sequence). The CDR3 spells CASSYQGPGYNEQFF. CDR3 nucleotide sequence: TGTGCCAGCAGTTACCAGGGGCCTGGGTACAATGAGCAGTTCTTC.

This clonotype has just a few counts. This chain links TRBV15 with TRBJ2-4; D is unclear. Germline CDR1 LNHNV, CDR2 YYDKDF (reference sequence). CDR3 length: 13 amino acids. V was cut by 8 bases and J by 0 bases, with 8 bases left in between. The CDR3 here is CATRDLAKNIQYF. The CDR3, as DNA: TGTGCCACCCGTGACTTAGCCAAAAACATTCAGTACTTC.

This clonotype was observed a handful of times. The chain links TRBV6-2 or TRBV6-3 to TRBJ1-5; a weak D match, TRBD1 (5 bases). The ends were cut back, 2 bases at V and 7 bases at J, with 12 bases in the middle. This CDR3 is 14 amino acids long. The germline gives CDR1 MNHEY, CDR2 SVGEGT. The chain's CDR3 is CASSYGRDGQPQHF. CDR3 DNA: TGTGCCAGCAGTTACGGCAGGGATGGACAGCCCCAGCATTTT.

The genes are TRBV6-6 and TRBJ2-2; TRBD1 might be the D (6 bases). Germline V gives CDR1 MNHNY, CDR2 SVGAGI (reference sequence). Trimming cost V 4 bases and J 0 bases, with 12 bases left between them. This CDR3 has 16 residues. CDR3 sequence (DNA): TGTGCCAGCAGTTCCCAACAGGGCCCGAACACCGGGGAGCTGTTTTTT. It encodes CASSSQQGPNTGELFF.